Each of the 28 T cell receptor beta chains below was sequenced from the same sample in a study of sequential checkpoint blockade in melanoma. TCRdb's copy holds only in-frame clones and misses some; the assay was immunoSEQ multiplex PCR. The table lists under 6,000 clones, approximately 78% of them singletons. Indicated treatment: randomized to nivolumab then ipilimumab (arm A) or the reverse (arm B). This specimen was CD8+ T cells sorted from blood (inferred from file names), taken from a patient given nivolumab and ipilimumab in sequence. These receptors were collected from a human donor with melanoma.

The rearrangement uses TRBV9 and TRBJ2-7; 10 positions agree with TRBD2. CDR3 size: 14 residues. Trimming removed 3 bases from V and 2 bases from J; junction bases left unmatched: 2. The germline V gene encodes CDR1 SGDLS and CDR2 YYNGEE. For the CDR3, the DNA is TGTGCCAGCAGCGGTAGCGGGGGGCCCTACGAGCAGTACTTC. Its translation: CASSGSGGPYEQYF.

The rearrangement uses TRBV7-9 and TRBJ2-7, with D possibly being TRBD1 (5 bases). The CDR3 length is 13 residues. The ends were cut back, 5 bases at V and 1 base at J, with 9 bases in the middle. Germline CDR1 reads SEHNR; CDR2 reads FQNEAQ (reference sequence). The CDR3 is CASSHRGSYEQYF. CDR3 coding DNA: TGTGCCAGCAGCCATAGGGGTTCCTACGAGCAGTACTTC.

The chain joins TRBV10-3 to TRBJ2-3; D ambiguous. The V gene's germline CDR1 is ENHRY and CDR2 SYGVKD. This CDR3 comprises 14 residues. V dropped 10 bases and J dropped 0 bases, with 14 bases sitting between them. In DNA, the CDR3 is TGTGCCACCCGAACACGCCTTAGCACAGATACGCAGTATTTT. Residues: CATRTRLSTDTQYF.

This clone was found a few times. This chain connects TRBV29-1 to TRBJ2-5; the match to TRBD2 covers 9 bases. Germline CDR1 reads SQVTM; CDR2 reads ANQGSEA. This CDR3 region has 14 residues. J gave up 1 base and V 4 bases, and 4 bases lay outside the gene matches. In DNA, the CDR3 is TGCAGCGTTGCACTAGCGGGCTTCCAAGAGACCCAGTACTTC. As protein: CSVALAGFQETQYF.

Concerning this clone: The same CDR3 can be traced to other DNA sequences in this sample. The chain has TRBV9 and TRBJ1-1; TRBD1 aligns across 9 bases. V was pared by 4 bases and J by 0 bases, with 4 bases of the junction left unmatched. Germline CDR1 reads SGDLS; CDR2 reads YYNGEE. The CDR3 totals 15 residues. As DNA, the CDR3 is TGTGCCAGCAGCTCGGGGACAGGGATGAACACTGAAGCTTTCTTT. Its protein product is CASSSGTGMNTEAFF.

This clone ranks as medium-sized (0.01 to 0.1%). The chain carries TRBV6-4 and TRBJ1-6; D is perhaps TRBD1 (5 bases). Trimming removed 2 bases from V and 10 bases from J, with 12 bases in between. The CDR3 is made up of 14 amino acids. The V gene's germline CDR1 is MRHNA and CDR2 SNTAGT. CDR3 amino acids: CASSDGAAGSPLHF. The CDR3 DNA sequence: TGTGCCAGCAGTGACGGGGCGGCCGGATCACCCCTCCACTTT.

Here the CDR3 reads CASSPGWQGDYQPQHF. In nucleotides, the CDR3 is TGTGCCAGTAGTCCCGGTTGGCAGGGTGACTATCAGCCCCAGCATTTT. J is TRBJ1-5 and V is TRBV19; perhaps TRBD1 as D (5 bases). Germline V gene data show CDR1 as LNHDA and CDR2 as SQIVND (reference sequence). The CDR3 runs to 16 residues. Trimming cost V 5 bases and J 5 bases, with 19 bases left between them.

The CDR3 bases are TGTGCCAGCAGTCTATTACCGACAGGGTACAATGAGCAGTTCTTC. Translation gives CASSLLPTGYNEQFF. The chain links TRBV27 to TRBJ2-1; 7 nucleotides match TRBD1. This CDR3 contains 15 residues. In germline, CDR1 is MNHEY, CDR2 SMNVEV (reference sequence). V lost 5 bases and J lost 4; bases outside the gene matches: 8.

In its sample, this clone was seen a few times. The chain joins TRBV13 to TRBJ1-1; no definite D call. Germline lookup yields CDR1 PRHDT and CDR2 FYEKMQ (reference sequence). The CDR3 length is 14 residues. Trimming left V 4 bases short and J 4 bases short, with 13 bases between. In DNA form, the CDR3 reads TGTGCCAGCAGCTCCCTAGTCCTCCCCACTGAAGCTTTCTTT. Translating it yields CASSSLVLPTEAFF.

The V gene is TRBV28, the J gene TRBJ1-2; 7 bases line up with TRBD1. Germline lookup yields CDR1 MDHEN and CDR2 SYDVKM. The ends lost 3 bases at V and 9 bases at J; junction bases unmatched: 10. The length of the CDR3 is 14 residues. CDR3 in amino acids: CASSFRPGGTSYTF. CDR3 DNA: TGTGCCAGCAGTTTTCGTCCAGGGGGGACAAGCTACACCTTC.

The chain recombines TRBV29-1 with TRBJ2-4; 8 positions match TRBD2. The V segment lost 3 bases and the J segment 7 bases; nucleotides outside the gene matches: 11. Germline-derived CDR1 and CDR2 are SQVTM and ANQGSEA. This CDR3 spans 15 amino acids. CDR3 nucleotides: TGCAGCGTTGATCTACGGGGGGGCACTAGGAACATTCAGTACTTC. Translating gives CSVDLRGGTRNIQYF.

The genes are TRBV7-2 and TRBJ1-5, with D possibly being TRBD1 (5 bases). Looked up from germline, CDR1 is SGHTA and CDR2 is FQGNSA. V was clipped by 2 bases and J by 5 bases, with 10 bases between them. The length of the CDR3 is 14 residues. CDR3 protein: CASSLWRGDQPQHF. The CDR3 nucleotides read TGTGCCAGCAGCTTATGGCGGGGGGATCAGCCCCAGCATTTT.

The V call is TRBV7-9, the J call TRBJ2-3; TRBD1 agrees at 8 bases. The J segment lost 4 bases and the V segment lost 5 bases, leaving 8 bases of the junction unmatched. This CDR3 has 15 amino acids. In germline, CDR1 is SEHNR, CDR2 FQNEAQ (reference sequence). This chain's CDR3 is CASSTGQEQADTQYF. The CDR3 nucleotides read TGTGCCAGCAGCACGGGACAGGAGCAGGCAGATACGCAGTATTTT.

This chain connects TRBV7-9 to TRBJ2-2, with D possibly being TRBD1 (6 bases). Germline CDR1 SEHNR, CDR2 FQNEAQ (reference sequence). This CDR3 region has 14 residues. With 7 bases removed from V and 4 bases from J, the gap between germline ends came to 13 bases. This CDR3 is CASTGAPSTGELFF. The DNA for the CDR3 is TGTGCCAGCACAGGGGCTCCTAGCACCGGGGAGCTGTTTTTT.

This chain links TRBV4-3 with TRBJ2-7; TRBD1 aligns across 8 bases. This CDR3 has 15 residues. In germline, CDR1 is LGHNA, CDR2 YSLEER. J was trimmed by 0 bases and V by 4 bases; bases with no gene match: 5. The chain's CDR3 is CASSLNRGDSYEQYF. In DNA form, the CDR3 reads TGCGCCAGCAGCCTTAACAGGGGGGACTCCTACGAGCAGTACTTC.

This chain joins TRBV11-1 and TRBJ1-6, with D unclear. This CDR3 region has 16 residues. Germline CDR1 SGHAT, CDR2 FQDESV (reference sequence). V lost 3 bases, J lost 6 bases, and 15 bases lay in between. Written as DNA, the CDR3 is TGTGCCAGCAGCTTCGGAGGGCTGGGATTTAATTCACCCCTCCACTTT. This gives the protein CASSFGGLGFNSPLHF.

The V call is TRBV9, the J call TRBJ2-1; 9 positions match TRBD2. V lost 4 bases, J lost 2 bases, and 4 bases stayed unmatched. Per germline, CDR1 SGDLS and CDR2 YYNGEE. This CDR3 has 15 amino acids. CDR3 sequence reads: CASSPQRGAYNEQFF. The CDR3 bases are TGTGCCAGCAGCCCCCAGCGGGGGGCCTACAATGAGCAGTTCTTC.

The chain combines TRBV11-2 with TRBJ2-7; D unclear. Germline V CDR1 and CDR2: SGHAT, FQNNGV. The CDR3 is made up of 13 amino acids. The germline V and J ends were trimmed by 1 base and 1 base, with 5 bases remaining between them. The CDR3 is CASSLGESYEQYF. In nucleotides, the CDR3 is TGTGCCAGCAGCTTAGGAGAGTCCTACGAGCAGTACTTC.

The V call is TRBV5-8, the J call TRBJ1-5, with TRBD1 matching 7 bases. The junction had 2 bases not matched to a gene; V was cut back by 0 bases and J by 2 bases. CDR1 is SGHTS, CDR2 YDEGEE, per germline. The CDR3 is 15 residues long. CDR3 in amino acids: CASSLDTGGNQPQHF. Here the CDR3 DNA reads TGTGCCAGCAGCTTGGACACAGGGGGCAATCAGCCCCAGCATTTT.

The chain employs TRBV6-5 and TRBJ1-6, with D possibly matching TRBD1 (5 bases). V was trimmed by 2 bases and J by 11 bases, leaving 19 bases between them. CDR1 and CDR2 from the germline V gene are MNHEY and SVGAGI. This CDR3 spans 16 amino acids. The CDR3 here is CASSYMSGVGSAPLHF. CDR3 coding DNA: TGTGCCAGCAGTTACATGTCGGGGGTCGGTAGCGCACCCCTCCACTTT.

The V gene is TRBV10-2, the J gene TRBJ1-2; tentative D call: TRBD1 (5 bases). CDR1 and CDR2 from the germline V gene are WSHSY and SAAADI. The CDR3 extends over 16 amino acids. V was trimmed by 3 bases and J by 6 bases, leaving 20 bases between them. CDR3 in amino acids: CASSDARGGFVDGYTF. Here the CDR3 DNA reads TGCGCCAGCAGTGATGCGAGGGGAGGATTCGTAGATGGCTACACCTTC.

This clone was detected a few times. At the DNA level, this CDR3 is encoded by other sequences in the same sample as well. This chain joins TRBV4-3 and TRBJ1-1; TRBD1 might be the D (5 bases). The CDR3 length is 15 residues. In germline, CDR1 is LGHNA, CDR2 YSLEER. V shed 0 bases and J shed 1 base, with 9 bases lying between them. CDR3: CASSQDSGGNTEAFF. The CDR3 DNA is TGCGCCAGCAGCCAAGATAGCGGGGGGAACACTGAAGCTTTCTTT.

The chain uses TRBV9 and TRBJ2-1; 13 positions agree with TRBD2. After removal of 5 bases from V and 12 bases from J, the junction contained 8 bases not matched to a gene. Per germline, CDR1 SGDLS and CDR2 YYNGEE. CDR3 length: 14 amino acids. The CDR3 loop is CASSSGTSGVGQFF. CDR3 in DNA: TGTGCCAGCAGTTCCGGGACTAGCGGGGTCGGGCAGTTCTTC.

CDR3 in amino acids: CASSVVRGGNTEAFF. As DNA, the CDR3 is TGTGCCAGCAGCGTAGTCCGAGGGGGGAACACTGAAGCTTTCTTT. The chain combines TRBV9 with TRBJ1-1; TRBD1 is a possible D gene (6 bases). In germline, CDR1 is SGDLS, CDR2 YYNGEE. Trimming pared 0 bases from V and 1 base from J, leaving 10 bases between. CDR3 length equals 15 residues.

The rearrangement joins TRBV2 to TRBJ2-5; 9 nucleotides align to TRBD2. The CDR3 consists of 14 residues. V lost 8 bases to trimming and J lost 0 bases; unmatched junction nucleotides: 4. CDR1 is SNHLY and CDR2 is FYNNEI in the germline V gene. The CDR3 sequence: CASRSGGYQETQYF. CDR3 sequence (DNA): TGTGCCAGCCGCAGCGGGGGGTACCAAGAGACCCAGTACTTC.

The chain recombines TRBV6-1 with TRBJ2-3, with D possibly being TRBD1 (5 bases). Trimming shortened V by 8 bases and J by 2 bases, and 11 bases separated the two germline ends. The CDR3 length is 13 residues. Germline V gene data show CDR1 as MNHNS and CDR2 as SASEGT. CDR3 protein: CASGRVITDTQYF. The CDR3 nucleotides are TGTGCCAGCGGCAGGGTTATCACAGATACGCAGTATTTT.

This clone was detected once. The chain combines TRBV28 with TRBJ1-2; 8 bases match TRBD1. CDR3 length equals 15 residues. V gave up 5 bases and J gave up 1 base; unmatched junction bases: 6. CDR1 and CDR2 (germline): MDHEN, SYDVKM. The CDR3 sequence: CASSHGTGNNYGYTF. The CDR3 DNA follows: TGTGCCAGCAGTCATGGGACAGGCAATAACTATGGCTACACCTTC.

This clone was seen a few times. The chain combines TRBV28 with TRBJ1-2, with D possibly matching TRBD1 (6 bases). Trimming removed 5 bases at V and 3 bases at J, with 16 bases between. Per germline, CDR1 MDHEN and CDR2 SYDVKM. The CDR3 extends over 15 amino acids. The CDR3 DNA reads TGTGCCAGCAGTCTAACCAGGGGTGGCCACTATGGCTACACCTTC. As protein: CASSLTRGGHYGYTF.